This T cell receptor (beta chain) was recorded in a study of CD8 T cells in Susac syndrome. RNA, at about 0.5 to 1 ug, was reverse transcribed with random hexamers. TCRdb fed the immunoSEQ multiplex PCR reads into MiXCR, producing one record per CDR3 protein. In the table there are around 130,000 distinct CDR3 sequences, 95% to 96% of which are singletons. The diagnostic criteria for definite or probable disease, as recently defined, were met by the patients with Susac syndrome. Germline CDR1 SGHAT, CDR2 FQDESV (reference sequence). V dropped 1 base and J dropped 7 bases, with 11 bases sitting between them. This CDR3 comprises 14 residues.

The sample consisted of CD4+ T cells from PBMCs. The sequence was obtained from a human donor with Susac syndrome. The V and J genes are TRBV11-1 and TRBJ2-1; D unresolved. CDR3 in DNA: TGTGCCAGCAGCTTAGGGACGTCCTCGAATGAGCAGTTCTTC. This sequence encodes CASSLGTSSNEQFF.